These T cell receptor beta chains were read from a single sample in a study of neurological immune-mediated disorders. MiXCR, run by TCRdb on the 5' RACE reads, gives a single entry per CDR3 protein. In the table there are some 27,000 distinct CDR3 sequences, around a quarter of which are singletons. What was sequenced was CD4+ T cells from blood. Receptors were obtained from a man between 50 and 59 years old with HTLV-1-associated myelopathy (HAM/TSP). Both conserved end residues are part of each CDR3. A D gene is named only where the DNA matches it firmly.

j_call: TRBJ2-7; v_call: TRBV5-1; d_call: NA; cdr3_aa: CASSLAQGAYEQYF
j_call: TRBJ2-1; v_call: TRBV20-1; d_call: NA; cdr3_aa: CSARQYRSYNEQFF
j_call: TRBJ2-7; v_call: TRBV12-3/TRBV12-4; d_call: TRBD1; cdr3_aa: CASSKTGYEQYF
j_call: TRBJ2-5; v_call: TRBV7-9; d_call: NA; cdr3_aa: CASSLDLGETQYF
j_call: TRBJ2-1; v_call: TRBV14; d_call: NA; cdr3_aa: CASSQSPEGLYNEQFF
j_call: TRBJ1-2; v_call: TRBV29-1; d_call: NA; cdr3_aa: CSVTAHYGYTF
j_call: TRBJ1-5; v_call: TRBV5-5; d_call: TRBD1; cdr3_aa: CASSLERQGGNQPQHF
j_call: TRBJ2-7; v_call: TRBV5-1; d_call: TRBD1; cdr3_aa: CASSSGQGPYEQYF
j_call: TRBJ2-5; v_call: TRBV5-1; d_call: NA; cdr3_aa: CASSPGPGTYLGTQYF
j_call: TRBJ2-5; v_call: TRBV29-1; d_call: TRBD1; cdr3_aa: CSVRTGQGQETQYF
j_call: TRBJ1-2; v_call: TRBV2; d_call: TRBD1; cdr3_aa: CASRKTGGNGYTF
j_call: TRBJ2-3; v_call: TRBV27; d_call: TRBD1; cdr3_aa: CASSSDRGLVDTQYF
j_call: TRBJ2-3; v_call: TRBV10-3; d_call: NA; cdr3_aa: CAISEPGLDTQYF
j_call: TRBJ1-6; v_call: TRBV20-1; d_call: NA; cdr3_aa: CSARQGMNSPLHF
j_call: TRBJ2-5; v_call: TRBV29-1; d_call: TRBD1; cdr3_aa: CSVGGQGPRKETQYF
j_call: TRBJ2-1; v_call: TRBV7-2; d_call: TRBD1; cdr3_aa: CASSQTGDREQFF
j_call: TRBJ2-7; v_call: TRBV20-1; d_call: TRBD2; cdr3_aa: CSASPGLAYEQYF
j_call: TRBJ2-7; v_call: TRBV20-1; d_call: NA; cdr3_aa: CSARDKGEQYF
j_call: TRBJ2-7; v_call: TRBV20-1; d_call: NA; cdr3_aa: CSARGGIGVEQYF
j_call: TRBJ2-3; v_call: TRBV20-1; d_call: TRBD1; cdr3_aa: CSVRQGASDTDTQYF